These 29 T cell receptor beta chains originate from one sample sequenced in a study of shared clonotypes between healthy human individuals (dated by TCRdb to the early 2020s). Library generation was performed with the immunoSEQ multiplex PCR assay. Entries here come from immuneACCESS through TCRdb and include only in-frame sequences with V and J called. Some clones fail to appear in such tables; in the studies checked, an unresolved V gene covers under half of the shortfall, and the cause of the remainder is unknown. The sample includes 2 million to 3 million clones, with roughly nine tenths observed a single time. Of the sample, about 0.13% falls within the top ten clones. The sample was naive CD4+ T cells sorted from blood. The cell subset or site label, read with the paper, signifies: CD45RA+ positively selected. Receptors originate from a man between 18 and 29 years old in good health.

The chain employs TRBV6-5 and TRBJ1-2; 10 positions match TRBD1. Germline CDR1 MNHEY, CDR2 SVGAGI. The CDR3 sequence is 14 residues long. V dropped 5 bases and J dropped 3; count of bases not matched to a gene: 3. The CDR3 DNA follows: TGTGCCAGCAGTGAGGGGACAGGGGACTATGGCTACACCTTC. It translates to CASSEGTGDYGYTF.

For the CDR3, the DNA is TGTGCCAGCAGTGGGACGATAGCGGGGGGCCGGAACATTCAGTACTTC. This gives the protein CASSGTIAGGRNIQYF. V gene TRBV6-1 combines with J gene TRBJ2-4; 10 bases line up with TRBD2. J gave up 7 bases and V 4 bases, and 10 bases lay outside the gene matches. The CDR3 totals 16 residues. CDR1 is MNHNS, CDR2 SASEGT, per germline.

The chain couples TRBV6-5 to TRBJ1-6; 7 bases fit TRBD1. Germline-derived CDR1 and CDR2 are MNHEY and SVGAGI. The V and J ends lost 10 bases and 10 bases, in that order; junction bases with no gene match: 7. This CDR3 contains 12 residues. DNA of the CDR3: TGTGCCACGGGACAGAGGGGGTCACCCCTCCACTTT. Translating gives CATGQRGSPLHF.

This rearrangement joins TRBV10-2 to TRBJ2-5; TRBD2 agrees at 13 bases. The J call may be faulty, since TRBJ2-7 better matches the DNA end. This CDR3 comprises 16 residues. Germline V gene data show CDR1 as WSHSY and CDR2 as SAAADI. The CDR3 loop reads CASSESGLAGVGEQYF. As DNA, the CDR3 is TGCGCCAGCAGTGAGTCTGGACTAGCGGGAGTTGGCGAGCAGTACTTC.

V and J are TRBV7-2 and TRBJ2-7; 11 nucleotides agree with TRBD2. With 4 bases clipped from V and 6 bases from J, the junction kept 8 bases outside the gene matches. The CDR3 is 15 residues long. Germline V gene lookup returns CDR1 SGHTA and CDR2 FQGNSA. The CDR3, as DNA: TGTGCCAGCAGCTCAGCCCCGGGACTAGCGGTCGAGCAGTACTTC. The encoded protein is CASSSAPGLAVEQYF. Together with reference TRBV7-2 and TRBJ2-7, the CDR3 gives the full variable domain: GAGVSQSPSNKVTEKGKDVELRCDPISGHTALYWYRQSLGQGLEFLIYFQGNSAPDKSGLPSDRFSAERTGGSVSTLTIQRTQQEDSAVYLCASSSAPGLAVEQYFGPGTRLTVT.

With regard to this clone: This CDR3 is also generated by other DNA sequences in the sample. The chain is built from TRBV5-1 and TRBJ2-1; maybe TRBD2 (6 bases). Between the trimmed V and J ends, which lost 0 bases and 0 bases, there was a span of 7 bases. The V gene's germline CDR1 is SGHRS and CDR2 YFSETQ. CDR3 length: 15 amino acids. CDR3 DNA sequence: TGCGCCAGCAGCTTGGGCGGGGCCTCCTACAATGAGCAGTTCTTC. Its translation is CASSLGGASYNEQFF.

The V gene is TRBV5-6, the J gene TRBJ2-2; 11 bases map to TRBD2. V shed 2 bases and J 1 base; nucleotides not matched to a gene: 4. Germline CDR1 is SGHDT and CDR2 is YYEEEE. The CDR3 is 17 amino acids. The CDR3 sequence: CASSFYTSGRNTGELFF. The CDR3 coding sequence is TGTGCCAGCAGCTTCTATACTAGCGGGAGGAACACCGGGGAGCTGTTTTTT.

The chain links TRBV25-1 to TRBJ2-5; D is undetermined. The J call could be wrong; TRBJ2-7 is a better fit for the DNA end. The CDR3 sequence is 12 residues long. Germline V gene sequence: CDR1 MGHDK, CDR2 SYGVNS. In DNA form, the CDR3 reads TGTGCCAGCAGAGAAGACGGATACGAGCAGTACTTC. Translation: CASREDGYEQYF.

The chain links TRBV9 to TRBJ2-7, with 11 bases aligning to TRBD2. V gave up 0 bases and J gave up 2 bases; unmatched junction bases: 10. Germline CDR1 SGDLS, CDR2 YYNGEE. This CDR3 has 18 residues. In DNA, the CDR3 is TGTGCCAGCAGCGTAGGTTCGGCTAGCGGGGGGTCTACCTACGAGCAGTACTTC. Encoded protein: CASSVGSASGGSTYEQYF. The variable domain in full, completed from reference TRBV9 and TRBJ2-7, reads DSGVTQTPKHLITATGQRVTLRCSPRSGDLSVYWYQQSLDQGLQFLIQYYNGEERAKGNILERFSAQQFPDLHSELNLSSLELGDSALYFCASSVGSASGGSTYEQYFGPGTRLTVT.

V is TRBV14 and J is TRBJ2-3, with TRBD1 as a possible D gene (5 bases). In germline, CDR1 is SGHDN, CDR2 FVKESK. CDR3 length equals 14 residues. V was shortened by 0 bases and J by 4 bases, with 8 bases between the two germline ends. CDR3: CASSQDQGPDTQYF. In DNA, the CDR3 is TGTGCCAGCAGCCAAGATCAGGGCCCAGATACGCAGTATTTT.

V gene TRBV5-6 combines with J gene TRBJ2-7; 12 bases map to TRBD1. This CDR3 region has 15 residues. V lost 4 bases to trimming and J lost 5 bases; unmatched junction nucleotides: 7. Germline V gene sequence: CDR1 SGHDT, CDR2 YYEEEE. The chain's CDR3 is CASSRDRGPGDEQYF. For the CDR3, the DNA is TGTGCCAGCAGCCGGGACAGGGGGCCGGGCGACGAGCAGTACTTC.

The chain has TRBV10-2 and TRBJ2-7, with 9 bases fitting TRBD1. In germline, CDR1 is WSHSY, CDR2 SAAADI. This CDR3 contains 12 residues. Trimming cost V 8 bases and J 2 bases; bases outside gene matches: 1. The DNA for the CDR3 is TGCGCCAGCCGACAGGGGGCCTACGAGCAGTACTTC. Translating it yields CASRQGAYEQYF.

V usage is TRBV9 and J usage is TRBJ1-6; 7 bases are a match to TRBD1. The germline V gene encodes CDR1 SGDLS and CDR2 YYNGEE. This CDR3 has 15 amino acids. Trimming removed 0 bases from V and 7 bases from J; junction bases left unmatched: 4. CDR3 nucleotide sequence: TGTGCCAGCAGCGTAGACCGGGACAGAAATTCACCCCTCCACTTT. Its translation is CASSVDRDRNSPLHF. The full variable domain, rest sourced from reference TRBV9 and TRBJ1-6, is DSGVTQTPKHLITATGQRVTLRCSPRSGDLSVYWYQQSLDQGLQFLIQYYNGEERAKGNILERFSAQQFPDLHSELNLSSLELGDSALYFCASSVDRDRNSPLHFGNGTRLTVT.

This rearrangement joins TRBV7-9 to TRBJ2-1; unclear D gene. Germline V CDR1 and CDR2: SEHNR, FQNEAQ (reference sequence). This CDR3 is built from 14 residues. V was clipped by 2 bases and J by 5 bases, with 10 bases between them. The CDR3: CASSLSVSNNEQFF. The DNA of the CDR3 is TGTGCCAGCAGCTTAAGTGTCAGCAACAATGAGCAGTTCTTC.

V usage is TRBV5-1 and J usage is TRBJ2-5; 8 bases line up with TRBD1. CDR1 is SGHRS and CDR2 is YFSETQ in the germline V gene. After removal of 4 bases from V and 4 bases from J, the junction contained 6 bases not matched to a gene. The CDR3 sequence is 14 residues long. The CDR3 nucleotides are TGCGCCAGCAGCCTATGGACAGGGTCAGAGACCCAGTACTTC. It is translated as CASSLWTGSETQYF.

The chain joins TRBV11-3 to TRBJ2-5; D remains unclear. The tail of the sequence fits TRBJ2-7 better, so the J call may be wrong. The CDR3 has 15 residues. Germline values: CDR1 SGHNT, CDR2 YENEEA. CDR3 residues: CASSLDWLAAYEQYF. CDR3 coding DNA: TGTGCCAGCAGCTTAGATTGGTTGGCGGCCTACGAGCAGTACTTC.

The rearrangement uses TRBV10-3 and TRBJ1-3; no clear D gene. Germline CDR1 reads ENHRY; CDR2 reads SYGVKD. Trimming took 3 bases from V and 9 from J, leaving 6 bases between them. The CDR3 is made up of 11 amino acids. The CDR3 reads CAISEVGTIYF. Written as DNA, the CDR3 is TGTGCCATCAGTGAAGTCGGCACCATATATTTT.

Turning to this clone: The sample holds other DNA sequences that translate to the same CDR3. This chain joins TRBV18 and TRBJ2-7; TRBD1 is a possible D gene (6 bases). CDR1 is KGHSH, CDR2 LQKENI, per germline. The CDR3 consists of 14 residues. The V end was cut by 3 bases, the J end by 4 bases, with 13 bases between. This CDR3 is CASSPSQGPYEQYF. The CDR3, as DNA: TGTGCCAGCTCACCTTCACAGGGACCATACGAGCAGTACTTC.

The CDR3 reads CASKRATGELFF. The CDR3, as DNA: TGTGCCAGCAAAAGGGCCACCGGGGAGCTGTTTTTT. V gene TRBV6-5 combines with J gene TRBJ2-2; D unclear. V was trimmed by 7 bases and J by 4 bases, leaving 7 bases between them. This CDR3 spans 12 amino acids. Per the germline V gene, CDR1 is MNHEY and CDR2 is SVGAGI.

DNA for the CDR3: TGTGCCAGCAGTTTAGCTCCTCGTAGTGAGCAGTTCTTC. It codes for CASSLAPRSEQFF. The chain couples TRBV27 to TRBJ2-1; D unresolved. CDR1 is MNHEY, CDR2 SMNVEV, per germline (reference sequence). This CDR3 spans 13 amino acids. V was trimmed by 2 bases and J by 9 bases, leaving 11 bases between them.

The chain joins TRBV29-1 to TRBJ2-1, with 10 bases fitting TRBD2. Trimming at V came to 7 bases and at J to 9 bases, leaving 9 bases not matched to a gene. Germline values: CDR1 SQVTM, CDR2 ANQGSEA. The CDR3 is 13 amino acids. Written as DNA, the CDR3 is TGCAGCGGGCGAGCGGGGGGGCGTTTTGAGCAGTTCTTC. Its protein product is CSGRAGGRFEQFF.

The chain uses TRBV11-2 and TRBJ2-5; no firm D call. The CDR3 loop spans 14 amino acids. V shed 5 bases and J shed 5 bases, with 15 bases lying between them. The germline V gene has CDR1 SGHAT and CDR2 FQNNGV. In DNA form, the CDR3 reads TGTGCCAGCAGCCCCAGGCTAGTGAGGGAGACCCAGTACTTC. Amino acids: CASSPRLVRETQYF.

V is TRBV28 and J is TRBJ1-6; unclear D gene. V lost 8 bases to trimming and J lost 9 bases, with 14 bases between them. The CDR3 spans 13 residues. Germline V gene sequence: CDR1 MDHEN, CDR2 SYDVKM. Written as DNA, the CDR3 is TGTGCCAGCCCCCCTGGGGTTGGTTCACCCCTCCACTTT. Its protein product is CASPPGVGSPLHF.

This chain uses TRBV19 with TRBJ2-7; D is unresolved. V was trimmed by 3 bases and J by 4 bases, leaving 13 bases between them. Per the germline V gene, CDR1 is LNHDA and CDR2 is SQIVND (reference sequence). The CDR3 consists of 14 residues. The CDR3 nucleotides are TGTGCCAGTAGTATTCTTCCTTTCGTGTACGAGCAGTACTTC. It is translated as CASSILPFVYEQYF. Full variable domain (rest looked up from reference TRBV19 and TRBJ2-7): DGGITQSPKYLFRKEGQNVTLSCEQNLNHDAMYWYRQDPGQGLRLIYYSQIVNDFQKGDIAEGYSVSREKKESFPLTVTSAQKNPTAFYLCASSILPFVYEQYFGPGTRLTVT.

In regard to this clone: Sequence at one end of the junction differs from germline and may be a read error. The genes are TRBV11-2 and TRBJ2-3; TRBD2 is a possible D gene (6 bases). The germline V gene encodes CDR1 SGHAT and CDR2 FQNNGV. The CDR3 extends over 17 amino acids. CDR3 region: CASSLEGRGYGRDTQYF. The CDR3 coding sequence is TGTGCCAGCAGCCTAGAGGGACGGGGGTATGGGAGAGATACGCAGTATTTT.

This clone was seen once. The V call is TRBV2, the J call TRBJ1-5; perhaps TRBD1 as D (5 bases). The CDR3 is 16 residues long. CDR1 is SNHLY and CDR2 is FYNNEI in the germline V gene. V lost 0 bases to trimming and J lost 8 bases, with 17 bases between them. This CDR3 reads CASSEASGPGFKPQHF. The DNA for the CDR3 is TGTGCCAGCAGTGAAGCGTCAGGGCCGGGTTTTAAGCCCCAGCATTTT.

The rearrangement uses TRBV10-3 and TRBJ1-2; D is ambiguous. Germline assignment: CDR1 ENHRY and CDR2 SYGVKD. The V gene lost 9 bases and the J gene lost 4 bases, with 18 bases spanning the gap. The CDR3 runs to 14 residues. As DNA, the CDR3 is TGTGCCATATCCCAGTCCCCGGCGGCCTATGGCTACACCTTC. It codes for CAISQSPAAYGYTF.

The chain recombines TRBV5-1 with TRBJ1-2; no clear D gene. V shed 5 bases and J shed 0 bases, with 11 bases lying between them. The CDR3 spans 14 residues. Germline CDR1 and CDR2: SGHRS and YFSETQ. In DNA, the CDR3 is TGCGCCAGCAGACCTGGCGGGTCTAACTATGGCTACACCTTC. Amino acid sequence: CASRPGGSNYGYTF.

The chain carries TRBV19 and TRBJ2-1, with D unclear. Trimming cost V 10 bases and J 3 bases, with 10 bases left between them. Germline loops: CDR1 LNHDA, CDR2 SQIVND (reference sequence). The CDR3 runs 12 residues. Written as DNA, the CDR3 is TGTGCCATCCAGGTGAGCTACAATGAGCAGTTCTTC. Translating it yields CAIQVSYNEQFF. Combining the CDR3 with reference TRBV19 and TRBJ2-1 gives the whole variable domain DGGITQSPKYLFRKEGQNVTLSCEQNLNHDAMYWYRQDPGQGLRLIYYSQIVNDFQKGDIAEGYSVSREKKESFPLTVTSAQKNPTAFYLCAIQVSYNEQFFGPGTRLTVL.